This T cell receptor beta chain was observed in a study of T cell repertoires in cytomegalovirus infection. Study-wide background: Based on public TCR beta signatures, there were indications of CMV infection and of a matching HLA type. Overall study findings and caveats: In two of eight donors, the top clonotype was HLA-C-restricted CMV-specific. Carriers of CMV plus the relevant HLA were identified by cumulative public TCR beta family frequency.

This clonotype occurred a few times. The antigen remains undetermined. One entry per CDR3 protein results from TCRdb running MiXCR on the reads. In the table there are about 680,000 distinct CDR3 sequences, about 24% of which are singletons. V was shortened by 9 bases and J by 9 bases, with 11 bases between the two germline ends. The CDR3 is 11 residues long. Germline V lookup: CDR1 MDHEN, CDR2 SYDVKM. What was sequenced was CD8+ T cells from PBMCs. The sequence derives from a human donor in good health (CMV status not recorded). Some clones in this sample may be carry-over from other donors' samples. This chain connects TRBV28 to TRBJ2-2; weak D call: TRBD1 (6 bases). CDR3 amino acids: CASSQGRELFF. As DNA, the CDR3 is TGTGCCAGTTCACAGGGCCGGGAGCTGTTTTTT.